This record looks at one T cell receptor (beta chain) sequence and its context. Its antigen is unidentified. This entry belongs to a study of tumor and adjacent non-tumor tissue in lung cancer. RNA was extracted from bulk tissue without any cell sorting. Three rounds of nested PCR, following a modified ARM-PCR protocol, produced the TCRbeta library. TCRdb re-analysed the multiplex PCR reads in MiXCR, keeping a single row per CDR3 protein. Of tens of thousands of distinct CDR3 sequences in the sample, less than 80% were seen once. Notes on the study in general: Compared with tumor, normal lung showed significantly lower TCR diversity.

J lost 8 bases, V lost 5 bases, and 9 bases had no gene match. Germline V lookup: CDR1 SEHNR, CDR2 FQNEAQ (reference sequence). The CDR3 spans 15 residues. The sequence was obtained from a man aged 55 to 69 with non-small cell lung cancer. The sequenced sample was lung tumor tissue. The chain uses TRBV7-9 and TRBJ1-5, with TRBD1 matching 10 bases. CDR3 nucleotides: TGTGCCAGCAGCGCGGCGACAGGGGGCGGGGAGCCCCAGCATTTT. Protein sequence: CASSAATGGGEPQHF.